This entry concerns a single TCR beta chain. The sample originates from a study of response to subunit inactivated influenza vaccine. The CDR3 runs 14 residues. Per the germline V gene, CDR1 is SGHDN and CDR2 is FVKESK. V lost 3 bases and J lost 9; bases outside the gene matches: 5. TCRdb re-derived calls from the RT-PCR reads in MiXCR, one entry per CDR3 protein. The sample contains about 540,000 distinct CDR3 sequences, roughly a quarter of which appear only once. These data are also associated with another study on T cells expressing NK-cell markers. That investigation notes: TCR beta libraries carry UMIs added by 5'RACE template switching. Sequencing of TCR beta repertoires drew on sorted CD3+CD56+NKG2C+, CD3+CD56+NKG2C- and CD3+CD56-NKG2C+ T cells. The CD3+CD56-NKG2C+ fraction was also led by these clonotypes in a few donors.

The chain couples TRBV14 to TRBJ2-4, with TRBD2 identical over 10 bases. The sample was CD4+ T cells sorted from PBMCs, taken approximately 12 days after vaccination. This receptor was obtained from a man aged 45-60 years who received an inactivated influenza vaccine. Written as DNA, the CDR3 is TGTGCCAGCAGCCAGCTAGCGGGAGTTGGCATTCAGTACTTC. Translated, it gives CASSQLAGVGIQYF.